The rows below give T cell receptor beta chains drawn from one sample of a study of control samples from healthy donors and cancer patients. Using immunoSEQ multiplex PCR, the repertoire was profiled, and TCRdb retains in-frame clones only, with some absent. Of 120,000 or so clones listed, roughly 87% are singletons. Source material: blood. The source of these receptors is a man in his forties in good health. CDR3s include the opening cysteine and the closing phenylalanine or tryptophan. Some rows have no size entry. The others give once, few or many, or a class for an expanded clone.

j_gene,abundance,v_gene,CDR3aa
TRBJ1-2,.,TRBV30,CAWNKGSLNYGYTF
TRBJ1-1,few,TRBV7-9,CASSDHSTEAFF
TRBJ2-7,.,TRBV10-3,CAISVGPGSYEQYF
TRBJ2-7,.,TRBV5-4,CASSEGQFYEQYF
TRBJ2-7,.,TRBV9,CASSPGQTYEQYF
TRBJ2-1,.,TRBV14,CASSQLYPGLRGSYNEQFF
TRBJ2-2,.,TRBV30,CAWKGAGGRTGELFF
TRBJ1-2,.,TRBV18,CASSRGTDYGYTF
TRBJ1-3,.,TRBV30,CAWWRQASSGNTIYF
TRBJ2-5,few,TRBV12-5,CASGFNPTHPLQETQYF